A single sample gave rise to the 30 T cell receptor beta chains below, sequenced in a study of shared clonotypes between healthy human individuals. The data were produced by immunoSEQ multiplex PCR, yet TCRdb's version contains in-frame clones alone and is incomplete. The sample has some 2,500,000 clones; more than 85% are singletons. Source material: naive CD4+ T cells from PBMCs. Subset of the sample: CD45RA+ positively selected. Receptors originate from a man younger than 30 in good health. Some clones in this sample may be carry-over from other donors' samples.

Regarding this clone: Within the sample, other DNA sequences also encode this same CDR3. The CDR3 DNA is TGTGCCAGCAGCTTACGGGGTCAAGAGACCCAGTACTTC. Translated: CASSLRGQETQYF. This rearrangement joins TRBV7-2 to TRBJ2-5; perhaps TRBD2 as D (5 bases). Germline V gene sequence: CDR1 SGHTA, CDR2 FQGNSA. V was clipped by 2 bases and J by 2 bases, with 6 bases between them. The CDR3 totals 13 residues.

The chain employs TRBV2 and TRBJ1-2; 12 nucleotides align to TRBD1. The length of the CDR3 is 16 residues. Germline V gives CDR1 SNHLY, CDR2 FYNNEI. Trimming removed 8 bases from V and 2 bases from J; junction bases left unmatched: 9. CDR3 sequence: CASGPGTGGSNYGYTF. The CDR3 nucleotides read TGTGCCAGCGGGCCCGGGACAGGGGGCTCCAACTATGGCTACACCTTC.

The rearrangement links TRBV15 to TRBJ2-7; 9 nucleotides align to TRBD1. There are 16 residues in the CDR3. Germline V gene lookup returns CDR1 LNHNV and CDR2 YYDKDF (reference sequence). J gave up 3 bases and V 2 bases, and 8 bases lay outside the gene matches. The CDR3 DNA sequence: TGTGCCACCAGCAGACTAGACAGGGGGTATGGCTACGAGCAGTACTTC. This gives the protein CATSRLDRGYGYEQYF.

The rearrangement joins TRBV11-3 to TRBJ2-5, with TRBD1 matching 12 bases. This CDR3 spans 17 amino acids. V shed 1 base and J 5 bases; nucleotides not matched to a gene: 8. Germline CDR1 is SGHNT and CDR2 is YENEEA. CDR3 in amino acids: CASSLASGTGGEETQYF. Here the CDR3 DNA reads TGTGCCAGCAGCTTAGCCTCCGGGACAGGGGGCGAGGAGACCCAGTACTTC.

The genes are TRBV2 and TRBJ1-2, with 11 bases lining up with TRBD1. The junction had 4 bases not matched to a gene; V was cut back by 8 bases and J by 2 bases. Per the germline V gene, CDR1 is SNHLY and CDR2 is FYNNEI. The CDR3 loop spans 14 amino acids. This CDR3 reads CASLRDRGNYGYTF. CDR3 coding DNA: TGTGCCAGCTTACGGGACAGGGGGAACTATGGCTACACCTTC.

The chain is built from TRBV10-3 and TRBJ2-1, with unresolved D. Trimming stripped 6 bases from V and 10 bases from J, with 10 bases between. Germline V CDR1 and CDR2: ENHRY, SYGVKD. The CDR3 contains 11 residues. As DNA, the CDR3 is TGTGCCATCAGCGGACGCGACGAGCAGTTCTTC. Protein sequence: CAISGRDEQFF.

This chain connects TRBV2 to TRBJ2-2; 9 bases map to TRBD2. The J segment lost 4 bases and the V segment lost 7 bases, leaving 10 bases of the junction unmatched. The germline V gene has CDR1 SNHLY and CDR2 FYNNEI. This CDR3 is 16 amino acids long. CDR3 in amino acids: CASMGIAGVGTGELFF. CDR3 sequence (DNA): TGTGCCAGCATGGGAATAGCGGGAGTCGGCACCGGGGAGCTGTTTTTT.

This sequence joins TRBV28 and TRBJ1-3; D not resolved. V lost 6 bases to trimming and J lost 2 bases, with 20 bases between them. CDR1 and CDR2 from the germline V gene are MDHEN and SYDVKM. The CDR3 is 17 residues long. The CDR3 region has the DNA TGTGCCAGCAGCCCAAGTGGGCGGGGATCGGCTGGAAACACCATATATTTT. It is translated as CASSPSGRGSAGNTIYF.

This sequence joins TRBV10-3 and TRBJ2-1, with D hard to call. This CDR3 has 12 amino acids. V was pared by 2 bases and J by 8 bases, with 7 bases between. The germline gives CDR1 ENHRY, CDR2 SYGVKD. CDR3 bases: TGTGCCATCAGTGAGGGTCTCTATGAGCAGTTCTTC. Its translation: CAISEGLYEQFF.

This rearrangement joins TRBV5-1 to TRBJ2-2, with D possibly TRBD2 on 5 matching bases. This CDR3 region has 13 residues. Germline V lookup: CDR1 SGHRS, CDR2 YFSETQ. Trimming left V 6 bases short and J 6 bases short, with 12 bases between. The CDR3 DNA reads as TGCGCCAGCACCCCTCTCGGGGCCGGGGAGCTGTTTTTT. Translated, it gives CASTPLGAGELFF.

This chain connects TRBV4-1 to TRBJ2-7; weak D call: TRBD2 (5 bases). The CDR3 is 16 amino acids. Germline lookup yields CDR1 MGHRA and CDR2 YSYEKL. Trimming removed 6 bases from V and 0 bases from J, with 18 bases in between. The CDR3 spells CASRRTVAPVSYEQYF. For the CDR3, the DNA is TGCGCCAGCAGACGAACGGTAGCGCCCGTCTCCTACGAGCAGTACTTC.

The chain joins TRBV5-8 to TRBJ1-2; D is possibly TRBD1 (5 bases). This CDR3 spans 12 amino acids. The V gene lost 4 bases and the J gene lost 9 bases, with 13 bases spanning the gap. CDR1 and CDR2 from the germline V gene are SGHTS and YDEGEE. Here the CDR3 DNA reads TGTGCCAGCAGCGTCAGGAGACAGAGCTACACCTTC. This gives the protein CASSVRRQSYTF.

This chain joins TRBV5-1 and TRBJ2-5; 7 bases fit TRBD1. The CDR3 extends over 13 amino acids. Germline V CDR1 and CDR2: SGHRS, YFSETQ. V shed 3 bases and J 3 bases; nucleotides not matched to a gene: 2. CDR3 coding DNA: TGCGCCAGCAGCTGGGGGACAGAAGAGACCCAGTACTTC. Translated, it gives CASSWGTEETQYF.

The chain links TRBV28 to TRBJ1-5; D is ambiguous. The CDR3 totals 12 residues. V lost 11 bases, J lost 5 bases, and 13 bases lay in between. Germline loops: CDR1 MDHEN, CDR2 SYDVKM. CDR3 nucleotide sequence: TGTGCCGGAGGGCTTCTGGATCAGCCCCAGCATTTT. Translation: CAGGLLDQPQHF.

The chain links TRBV11-3 to TRBJ2-2; D might be TRBD1 (5 bases). In germline, CDR1 is SGHNT, CDR2 YENEEA. This CDR3 region has 16 residues. The V gene lost 5 bases and the J gene lost 1 base, with 14 bases spanning the gap. CDR3 sequence (DNA): TGTGCCAGCAGCCGTGACAGTTACATGAACACCGGGGAGCTGTTTTTT. This encodes CASSRDSYMNTGELFF.

A word on this clone: In the same sample, other DNA sequences code for this CDR3. The rearrangement links TRBV19 to TRBJ2-7; D gene uncertain. V was shortened by 1 base and J by 3 bases, with 7 bases between the two germline ends. Germline V gene sequence: CDR1 LNHDA, CDR2 SQIVND (reference sequence). The CDR3 totals 13 residues. The CDR3 bases are TGTGCCAGTAGTATAGGGGGTCGCTACGAGCAGTACTTC. This encodes CASSIGGRYEQYF.

The chain links TRBV7-2 to TRBJ2-5; tentatively, D is TRBD2 (6 bases). The germline gives CDR1 SGHTA, CDR2 FQGNSA. V lost 4 bases and J lost 5, with 14 bases in between. CDR3 length: 14 residues. The CDR3 is CASSSTTSRETQYF. The CDR3 region has the DNA TGTGCCAGCAGCTCAACGACTAGTCGTGAGACCCAGTACTTC.

A word on this clone: At one boundary the junction diverges from the germline segment, which might be a read error. The J gene is TRBJ2-4, the V gene TRBV5-1, with a possible D match to TRBD1 (5 bases). The CDR3 covers 15 residues. Germline CDR1 and CDR2: SGHRS and YFSETQ. This CDR3 is CASSLARRPWTRGDF. The CDR3 nucleotides read TGCGCCAGCAGCTTGGCTCGTAGACCTTGGACACGTGGGGACTTC. The complete variable domain, with remaining parts taken from reference TRBV5-1 and TRBJ2-4, reads KAGVTQTPRYLIKTRGQQVTLSCSPISGHRSVSWYQQTPGQGLQFLFEYFSETQRNKGNFPGRFSGRQFSNSRSEMNVSTLELGDSALYLCASSLARRPWTRGDFGAGTRLSVL.

The chain uses TRBV6-1 and TRBJ2-5; a possible D gene is TRBD2 (6 bases). The V end was cut by 2 bases, the J end by 5 bases, with 15 bases between. This CDR3 has 15 amino acids. CDR1 MNHNS and CDR2 SASEGT come from the germline V gene. The chain's CDR3 is CASSEITGGGETQYF. The CDR3 DNA reads as TGTGCCAGCAGTGAAATTACCGGTGGGGGGGAGACCCAGTACTTC.

The rearrangement links TRBV7-9 to TRBJ1-5; tentatively, D is TRBD1 (6 bases). Germline loops: CDR1 SEHNR, CDR2 FQNEAQ (reference sequence). CDR3 length: 15 residues. Deletions cut 6 bases from V and 7 bases from J, with 19 bases between. The CDR3 spells CASSSEGGDGQPQHF. In nucleotides, the CDR3 is TGTGCCAGCAGTTCGGAGGGGGGGGATGGACAGCCCCAGCATTTT.

The chain couples TRBV28 to TRBJ1-2; D is possibly TRBD1 (5 bases). The CDR3 totals 16 residues. From germline, CDR1 is MDHEN and CDR2 SYDVKM. The germline V and J ends were trimmed by 7 bases and 4 bases, with 22 bases remaining between them. CDR3 bases: TGTGCCAGCATTACGGAAAGGCAGGGAAGGGTCTATGGCTACACCTTC. This codes for CASITERQGRVYGYTF.

The V and J genes are TRBV5-1 and TRBJ2-7; 12 bases align to TRBD1. V gave up 0 bases and J gave up 6 bases; unmatched junction bases: 7. Germline V gives CDR1 SGHRS, CDR2 YFSETQ. The CDR3 consists of 16 residues. The CDR3 here is CASSLEIPGQGAEQYF. The CDR3 DNA reads as TGCGCCAGCAGCTTGGAGATTCCGGGACAGGGGGCCGAGCAGTACTTC.

This chain connects TRBV5-4 to TRBJ2-1; 8 positions match TRBD1. Germline lookup yields CDR1 SGHNT and CDR2 YYREEE (reference sequence). The CDR3 is made up of 15 amino acids. The V gene end was trimmed by 3 bases and the J gene end by 2 bases; junction bases not matched to a gene: 4. The CDR3 DNA reads as TGTGCCAGCAGCTCGGGACAGGAGACCTACAATGAGCAGTTCTTC. This translates into CASSSGQETYNEQFF.

The rearrangement uses TRBV11-2 and TRBJ2-5, with TRBD2 identical over 10 bases. Per germline, CDR1 SGHAT and CDR2 FQNNGV. V was pared by 5 bases and J by 0 bases, with 9 bases of the junction left unmatched. The CDR3 spans 17 residues. CDR3 nucleotide sequence: TGTGCCAGCAGCCCCCCAAGCGGGAGGGGGTACCAAGAGACCCAGTACTTC. It yields the protein CASSPPSGRGYQETQYF.

This rearrangement joins TRBV5-1 to TRBJ2-3; D not resolved. Between the trimmed V and J ends, which lost 1 base and 3 bases, there was a span of 12 bases. The CDR3 has 15 amino acids. The germline gives CDR1 SGHRS, CDR2 YFSETQ. CDR3 DNA sequence: TGCGCCAGCAGCTTGATGGGCGGATTGACAGATACGCAGTATTTT. Amino acids: CASSLMGGLTDTQYF. The full variable domain, its missing parts supplied by reference TRBV5-1 and TRBJ2-3, is KAGVTQTPRYLIKTRGQQVTLSCSPISGHRSVSWYQQTPGQGLQFLFEYFSETQRNKGNFPGRFSGRQFSNSRSEMNVSTLELGDSALYLCASSLMGGLTDTQYFGPGTRLTVL.

This chain joins TRBV7-3 and TRBJ2-3; TRBD2 aligns across 11 bases. Looked up from germline, CDR1 is SGHTA and CDR2 is FQGTGA. The CDR3 sequence is 15 residues long. The V and J ends lost 6 bases and 0 bases, in that order; junction bases with no gene match: 2. CDR3 DNA sequence: TGTGCCAGCAGGCGGACTAGCGGGAGCACAGATACGCAGTATTTT. Translating gives CASRRTSGSTDTQYF.

This rearrangement joins TRBV4-3 to TRBJ1-4, with D unclear. V dropped 1 base and J dropped 6 bases, with 6 bases sitting between them. Germline assignment: CDR1 LGHNA and CDR2 YSLEER. The CDR3 extends over 13 amino acids. The CDR3 coding sequence is TGCGCCAGCAGCCAAGTGATTGATGAAAAACTGTTTTTT. This translates into CASSQVIDEKLFF.

The V gene is TRBV2, the J gene TRBJ2-7; 8 nucleotides match TRBD1. The junction had 5 bases not matched to a gene; V was cut back by 5 bases and J by 5 bases. The CDR3 is made up of 13 amino acids. CDR1 and CDR2 from the germline V gene are SNHLY and FYNNEI. The CDR3 region is CASSKDRDNEQYF. CDR3 DNA sequence: TGTGCCAGCAGTAAGGACAGGGACAACGAGCAGTACTTC.

This clone was seen only once. Distinct nucleotide sequences in the sample also encode this CDR3. V gene TRBV5-1 combines with J gene TRBJ2-2, with 7 bases aligning to TRBD1. The length of the CDR3 is 14 residues. V was clipped by 2 bases and J by 4 bases; unmatched bases: 2. Germline CDR1 SGHRS, CDR2 YFSETQ. DNA of the CDR3: TGCGCCAGCAGCTTATCAGGGGGCACCGGGGAGCTGTTTTTT. Protein: CASSLSGGTGELFF.

Concerning this clone itself: This specimen includes other DNA sequences encoding the same CDR3. The CDR3 here is CASSRDRNYGYTF. The DNA for the CDR3 is TGTGCCAGCAGTCGGGACAGAAACTATGGCTACACCTTC. This chain uses TRBV6-4 with TRBJ1-2; 7 bases are a match to TRBD1. In germline, CDR1 is MRHNA, CDR2 SNTAGT. Unmatched junction bases numbered 2, after V lost 5 bases and J lost 2 bases. The CDR3 sequence is 13 residues long.